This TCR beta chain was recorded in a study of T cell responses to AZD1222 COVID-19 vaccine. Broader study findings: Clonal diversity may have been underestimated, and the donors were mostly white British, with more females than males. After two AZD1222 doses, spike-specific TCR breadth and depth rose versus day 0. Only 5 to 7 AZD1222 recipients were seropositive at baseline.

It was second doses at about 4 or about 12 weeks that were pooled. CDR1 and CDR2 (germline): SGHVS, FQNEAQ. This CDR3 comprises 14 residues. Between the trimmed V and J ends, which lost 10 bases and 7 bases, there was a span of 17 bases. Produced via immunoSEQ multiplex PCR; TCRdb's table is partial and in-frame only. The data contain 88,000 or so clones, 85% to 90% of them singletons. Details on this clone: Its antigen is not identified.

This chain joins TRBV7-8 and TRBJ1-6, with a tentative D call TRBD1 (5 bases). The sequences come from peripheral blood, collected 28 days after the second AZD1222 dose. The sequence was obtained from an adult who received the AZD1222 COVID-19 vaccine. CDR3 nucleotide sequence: TGTGCCACCAATCGAGGGACGCTAAATTCACCCCTCCACTTT. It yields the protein CATNRGTLNSPLHF. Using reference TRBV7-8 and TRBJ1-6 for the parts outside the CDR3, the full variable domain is GAGVSQSPRYKVAKRGQDVALRCDPISGHVSLFWYQQALGQGPEFLTYFQNEAQLDKSGLPSDRFFAERPEGSVSTLKIQRTQQEDSAVYLCATNRGTLNSPLHFGNGTRLTVT.